This TCR beta chain came from a study of T cell changes during pregnancy in multiple sclerosis. CDR1 is MDHEN and CDR2 is SYDVKM in the germline V gene. V was shortened by 3 bases and J by 7 bases, with 25 bases between the two germline ends. This CDR3 is built from 17 residues. TCRdb's table, derived via immunoSEQ multiplex PCR, lists solely in-frame clones and lacks some. In the table there are 70,000 to 100,000 clones, 85% to 95% of which are singletons. The V call is TRBV28, the J call TRBJ2-7, with a tentative D call TRBD1 (5 bases). This TCR derives from a female donor with multiple sclerosis, enrolled in a pregnancy study. Specimen: peripheral blood, collected in the third trimester of pregnancy. In nucleotides, the CDR3 is TGTGCCAGCAGTTTTTGGACGGGCACAGGCCTGCTCGGGGAGCAGTACTTC. Amino acids: CASSFWTGTGLLGEQYF.